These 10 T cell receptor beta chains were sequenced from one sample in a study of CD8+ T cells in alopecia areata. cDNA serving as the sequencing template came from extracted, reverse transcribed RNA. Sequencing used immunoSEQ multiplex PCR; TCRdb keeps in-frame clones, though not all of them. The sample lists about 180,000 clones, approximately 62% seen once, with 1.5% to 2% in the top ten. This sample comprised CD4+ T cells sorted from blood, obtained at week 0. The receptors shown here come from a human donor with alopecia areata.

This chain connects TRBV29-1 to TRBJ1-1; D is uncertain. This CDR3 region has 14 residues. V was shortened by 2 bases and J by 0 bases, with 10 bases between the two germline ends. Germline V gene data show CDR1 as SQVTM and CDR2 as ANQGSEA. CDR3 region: CSVELRQMNTEAFF. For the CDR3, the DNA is TGCAGCGTTGAACTGCGCCAGATGAACACTGAAGCTTTCTTT.

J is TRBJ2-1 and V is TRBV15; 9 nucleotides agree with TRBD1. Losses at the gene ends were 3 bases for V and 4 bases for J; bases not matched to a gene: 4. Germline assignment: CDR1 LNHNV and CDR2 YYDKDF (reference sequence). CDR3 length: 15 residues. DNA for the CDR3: TGTGCCACCAGCAGGACCGGACAGGGGTACAATGAGCAGTTCTTC. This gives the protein CATSRTGQGYNEQFF.

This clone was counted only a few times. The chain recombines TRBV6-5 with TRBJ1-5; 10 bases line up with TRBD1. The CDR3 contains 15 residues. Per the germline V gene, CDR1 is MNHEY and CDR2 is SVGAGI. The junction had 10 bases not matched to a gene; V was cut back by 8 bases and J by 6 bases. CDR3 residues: CASRGQGPNSQPQHF. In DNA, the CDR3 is TGTGCCAGCCGGGGACAGGGGCCGAATAGTCAGCCCCAGCATTTT.

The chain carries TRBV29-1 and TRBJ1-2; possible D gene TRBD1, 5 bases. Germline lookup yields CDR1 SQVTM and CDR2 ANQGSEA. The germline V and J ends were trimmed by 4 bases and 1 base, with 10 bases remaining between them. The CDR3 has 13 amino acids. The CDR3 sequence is CSVGGEHNYGYTF. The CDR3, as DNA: TGCAGCGTTGGAGGGGAACATAACTATGGCTACACCTTC. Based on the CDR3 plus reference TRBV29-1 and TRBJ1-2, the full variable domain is SAVISQKPSRDICQRGTSLTIQCQVDSQVTMMFWYRQQPGQSLTLIATANQGSEATYESGFVIDKFPISRPNLTFSTLTVSNMSPEDSSIYLCSVGGEHNYGYTFGSGTRLTVV.

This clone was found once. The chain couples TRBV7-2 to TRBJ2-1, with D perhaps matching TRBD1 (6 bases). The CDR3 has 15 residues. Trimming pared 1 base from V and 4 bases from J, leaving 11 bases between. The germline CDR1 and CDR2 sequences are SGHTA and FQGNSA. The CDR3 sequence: CASSLENRGYNEQFF. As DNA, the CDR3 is TGTGCCAGCAGCTTAGAAAATAGGGGGTACAATGAGCAGTTCTTC.

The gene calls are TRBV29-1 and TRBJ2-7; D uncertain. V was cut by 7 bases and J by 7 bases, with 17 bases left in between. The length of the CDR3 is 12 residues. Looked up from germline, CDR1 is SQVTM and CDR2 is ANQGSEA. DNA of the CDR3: TGCAGCGCCCAAGATAGGGTACAAGAGCAGTACTTC. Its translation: CSAQDRVQEQYF.

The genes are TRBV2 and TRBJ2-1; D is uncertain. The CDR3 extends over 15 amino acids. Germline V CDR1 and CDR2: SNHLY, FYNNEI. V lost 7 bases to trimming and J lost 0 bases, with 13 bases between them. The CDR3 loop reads CASTGARSSYNEQFF. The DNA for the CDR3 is TGTGCCAGCACCGGAGCGAGGAGCTCCTACAATGAGCAGTTCTTC.

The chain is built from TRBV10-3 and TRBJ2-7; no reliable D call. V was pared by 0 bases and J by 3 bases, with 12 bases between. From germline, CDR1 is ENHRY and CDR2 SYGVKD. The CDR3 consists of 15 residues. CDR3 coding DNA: TGTGCCATCAGTGAGTCGTCAGACAACCTCTACGAGCAGTACTTC. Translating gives CAISESSDNLYEQYF.

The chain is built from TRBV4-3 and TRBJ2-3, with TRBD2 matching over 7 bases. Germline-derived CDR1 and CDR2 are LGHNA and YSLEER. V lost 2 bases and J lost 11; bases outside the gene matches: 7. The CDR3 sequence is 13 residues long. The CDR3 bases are TGCGCCAGCAGCCAAACGACTAGCTTCAGGCAGTATTTT. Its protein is CASSQTTSFRQYF.

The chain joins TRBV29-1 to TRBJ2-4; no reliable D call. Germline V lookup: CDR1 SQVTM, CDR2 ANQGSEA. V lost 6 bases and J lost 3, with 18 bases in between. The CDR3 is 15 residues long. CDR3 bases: TGCAGCGTCAAAACGAGGCTACGAGACAAAAACATTCAGTACTTC. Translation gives CSVKTRLRDKNIQYF.